This T cell receptor beta chain originates from a study of response to subunit inactivated influenza vaccine (dated by TCRdb to the late 2010s). Describing the broader study: Deep quantitative profiling of the T cell receptor repertoire was used in the study to follow responses to a trivalent subunit inactivated influenza vaccine. Study-wide findings and limitations: The authors proposed that each seasonal influenza vaccination may bring in only a limited number of new T cells.

Preparation of the library involved RT-PCR. The sequencer listed for this sample is Illumina HiSeq 2500. TCRdb reanalyzed the raw reads on its own, using fastp at Q25 for trimming and MiXCR for clone calling, and kept in-frame beta chains. When rows share a CDR3 protein, they turn into one entry using the most common DNA and genes. The sample has just under 550,000 distinct CDR3 sequences on record, around 21% of them singletons. The biggest ten clones account for 2.5% to 3.5% of the sample. Worth noting for this clonotype: Its antigen target is currently unknown. Base qualities are not at hand, and no much larger clone is one base apart.

Compared with germline, V lacks 5 bases and J lacks 1 base; bases without a gene match: 5. CDR1 and CDR2 were assigned from the germline V gene (reference sequence) as MNHEY and SMNVEV. The cysteine opens and the phenylalanine closes a CDR3 of 15 amino acids. The sequence is cut down to CDR3 DNA, 45 bases in frame from base 1. This sample was also put to use in a study of T cells expressing NK-cell markers. The second study reports: The TCR beta cDNA libraries were made using 5'RACE template switching, a step that added both a universal primer site and unique molecular identifiers. Several donors provided sorted CD3+CD56+NKG2C+, CD3+CD56+NKG2C- and CD3+CD56-NKG2C+ T-cell subsets, whose TCR beta-chain repertoires were profiled. Of the eight sequenced donors, seven were found to be HCMV-seropositive and one was found to be HCMV-seronegative. To restrict sorting to alphabetaTCR-expressing T cells, an anti-gammadeltaTCR antibody was added in several experiments. For roughly six donors, the dominant CD3+CD56+NKG2C+ clonotypes were among the top 10 CD8+ clonotypes and accounted for about 1.0-8% of CD8+ T cells. Those dominant clonotypes were again the most abundant among CD3+CD56-NKG2C+ cells in a handful of donors, at roughly 25-65%. It remained unclear whether the expanded NKG2C-expressing T cell clones were specific for HCMV antigens. Randomly selected healthy volunteers, three men and five women, were used as the eight sequenced donors. To determine HCMV serostatus, a commercial ELISA kit was used to detect HCMV-specific IgG in serum. Peripheral blood mononuclear cells were isolated from blood by Ficoll density gradient centrifugation. Magnetic immunoseparation with Miltenyi isolation kits was used to isolate CD4+ and CD8+ T cells from PBMC. Priming for cDNA synthesis came from the TCR beta constant segment, and two successive PCR amplification steps followed. Illumina HiSeq 2000/2500, MiSeq or NextSeq was used to sequence libraries as 2 x 150 bp reads. Reads were demultiplexed and grouped by UMI with MIGEC, and clonotypes were assembled and quantified with MiTCR. To exclude erroneous sequences, only TCR cDNA sequences supported by at least two reads were retained. Downstream repertoire analysis used the tcR package, and clonotypes were matched across fractions by CDR3 nucleotide sequence plus V segment. Antigen specificity was annotated against VDJdb with VDJmatch, allowing one amino acid substitution in CDR3.

Rearrangement joined TRBV27 to TRBJ1-1, with TRBD1 identical over 9 junction bases. The receptor was isolated from a man aged 50-59 years who received an inactivated influenza vaccine. Donor details come from another sample of the same person, matched by shared clones. This specimen was CD4+ T cells sorted from PBMCs, taken approximately 12 days after vaccination. The encoded CDR3 is CASSQHRGPNTEAFF. In nucleotides, the sequence is TGTGCCAGCAGTCAACACAGGGGGCCGAACACTGAAGCTTTCTTT.